Presented here are 18 T cell receptor beta chains from one specimen sequenced in a study of T cells after yellow fever vaccination. Via MiXCR, TCRdb re-called the 5' RACE reads, giving one row per CDR3 protein. The sample yields 500,000 to 650,000 distinct CDR3 sequences, about 15% seen once. Sample: PBMCs, taken 5 to 6 days after the first yellow fever vaccination. The origin of the receptors is a man in his late teens or twenties who received the YFV17D yellow fever vaccine.

This clonotype has a handful of counts. The chain employs TRBV5-1 and TRBJ2-3, with D perhaps TRBD2 (6 bases). Germline CDR1 is SGHRS and CDR2 is YFSETQ. The CDR3 contains 16 residues. Deletions cut 1 base from V and 0 bases from J, with 12 bases between. The CDR3 is CASSLYIGGSTDTQYF. DNA for the CDR3: TGCGCCAGCAGCTTGTACATTGGGGGGAGCACAGATACGCAGTATTTT.

The chain links TRBV12-3 or TRBV12-4 to TRBJ2-3; TRBD2 aligns across 14 bases. The V and J ends lost 4 bases and 3 bases, in that order; junction bases with no gene match: 15. The CDR3 runs to 20 residues. CDR3 bases: TGTGCCAGCAGTTGGAGTATATACGCGACTAGCGGGGGGGAAACAGATACGCAGTATTTT. Translated: CASSWSIYATSGGETDTQYF.

This chain joins TRBV2 and TRBJ2-1, with TRBD2 as a possible D gene (6 bases). Germline CDR1 and CDR2: SNHLY and FYNNEI. Trimming took 2 bases from V and 4 from J, leaving 18 bases between them. This CDR3 is built from 17 residues. The DNA of the CDR3 is TGTGCCAGCAGTGAAATGGGAGGTTCCGGACTTTACAATGAGCAGTTCTTC. Protein: CASSEMGGSGLYNEQFF.

The chain has TRBV5-4 and TRBJ1-6; D is unclear. The ends were cut back, 4 bases at V and 8 bases at J, with 10 bases in the middle. CDR3 length: 13 amino acids. Looked up from germline, CDR1 is SGHNT and CDR2 is YYREEE (reference sequence). CDR3 DNA sequence: TGTGCCAGCAGCCCCGGGGAATATTCACCCCTCCACTTT. Translating it yields CASSPGEYSPLHF.

V usage is TRBV7-2 and J usage is TRBJ1-2, with a possible D match to TRBD1 (5 bases). V lost 5 bases and J 3 bases, leaving 13 bases between the germline ends. CDR1 SGHTA and CDR2 FQGNSA come from the germline V gene. This CDR3 has 14 amino acids. This CDR3 is CASSPRGGDYGYTF. CDR3 DNA sequence: TGTGCCAGCAGCCCTCGGGGAGGGGACTATGGCTACACCTTC.

This clonotype has just a few counts. The CDR3 region is CAWSVLGGAYEQYF. The CDR3 DNA reads TGTGCCTGGAGTGTTCTCGGCGGGGCCTACGAGCAGTACTTC. V usage is TRBV30 and J usage is TRBJ2-7, with D possibly being TRBD2 (6 bases). The CDR3 consists of 14 residues. Germline V gene sequence: CDR1 GTSNPN, CDR2 SVGIG (reference sequence). Trimming stripped 0 bases from V and 2 bases from J, with 11 bases between.

In regard to this clonotype: The junction differs from germline at one of its ends, possibly a read error. This chain uses TRBV18 with TRBJ2-1; D gene uncertain. The V gene's germline CDR1 is KGHSH and CDR2 LQKENI. The CDR3 spans 14 residues. CDR3 region: CASSPRTSYNEPFF. The CDR3, as DNA: TGTGCCAGCTCACCTAGAACCTCCTACAATGAGCCGTTCTTC.

This chain links TRBV18 with TRBJ1-2, with a weak D call TRBD1 (6 bases). The germline V gene has CDR1 KGHSH and CDR2 LQKENI. This CDR3 is 16 amino acids long. The V end was cut by 4 bases, the J end by 4 bases, with 19 bases between. The CDR3 DNA follows: TGTGCCAGCTCACGGGAAAGATCACAGGGTCTCTATGGCTACACCTTC. Residues: CASSRERSQGLYGYTF.

This clonotype was observed a handful of times. The CDR3 region has the DNA TGTGCCAGCAGATCCAGACTAGCGGGAGGCGAGACCCAGTACTTC. Translation: CASRSRLAGGETQYF. The chain recombines TRBV7-6 with TRBJ2-5, with 13 bases identical to TRBD2. Per germline, CDR1 SGHVS and CDR2 FNYEAQ. V shed 6 bases and J 5 bases; nucleotides not matched to a gene: 6. The CDR3 runs 15 residues.

At least ten counts were recorded for this clonotype. V is TRBV4-3 and J is TRBJ1-1; 11 bases are shared with TRBD1. The CDR3 loop spans 15 amino acids. Per the germline V gene, CDR1 is LGHNA and CDR2 is YSLEER. After removal of 5 bases from V and 5 bases from J, the junction contained 7 bases not matched to a gene. This CDR3 reads CASSLGDRGRTEAFF. In DNA, the CDR3 is TGCGCCAGCAGCTTGGGGGACAGGGGGAGGACTGAAGCTTTCTTT.

V is TRBV4-3 and J is TRBJ1-2; a possible D gene is TRBD1 (6 bases). The length of the CDR3 is 13 residues. Per germline, CDR1 LGHNA and CDR2 YSLEER. V was shortened by 0 bases and J by 7 bases, with 9 bases between the two germline ends. The DNA for the CDR3 is TGCGCCAGCAGCCAAGATACGGGGGCTGGCTACACCTTC. This gives the protein CASSQDTGAGYTF.

The chain recombines TRBV6-2 or TRBV6-3 with TRBJ1-5; D is ambiguous. Germline CDR1 and CDR2: MNHEY and SVGEGT. V was pared by 4 bases and J by 10 bases, with 17 bases between. This CDR3 is built from 14 residues. Here the CDR3 reads CASSSLLGNLPQHF. CDR3 in DNA: TGTGCCAGCAGTTCACTCCTGGGGAACCTCCCCCAGCATTTT.

The sample holds a few counts of this clonotype. This rearrangement joins TRBV5-1 to TRBJ2-5; tentatively, D is TRBD2 (6 bases). Per the germline V gene, CDR1 is SGHRS and CDR2 is YFSETQ. CDR3 length: 13 residues. V was pared by 1 base and J by 7 bases, with 11 bases between. In nucleotides, the CDR3 is TGCGCCAGCAGCTTGTTGGGTAGCGGGACCCAGTACTTC. Protein product: CASSLLGSGTQYF.

V and J are TRBV7-9 and TRBJ1-2; D unresolved. This CDR3 comprises 14 residues. Germline V gene sequence: CDR1 SEHNR, CDR2 FQNEAQ (reference sequence). The ends were cut back, 3 bases at V and 5 bases at J, with 13 bases in the middle. The CDR3 coding sequence is TGTGCCAGCAGCTTCTGGGCGGTGGATTATGGCTACACCTTC. Translation: CASSFWAVDYGYTF.

This clonotype turned up a few times. The rearrangement links TRBV2 to TRBJ1-1, with D unresolved. Germline loops: CDR1 SNHLY, CDR2 FYNNEI. The CDR3 runs to 13 residues. Trimming removed 5 bases at V and 1 base at J, with 8 bases between. CDR3 sequence reads: CASSRVANTEAFF. The CDR3 bases are TGTGCCAGCAGTAGGGTCGCGAACACTGAAGCTTTCTTT.

The chain couples TRBV12-3 or TRBV12-4 to TRBJ2-1; D perhaps matches TRBD2 (6 bases). The CDR3 consists of 16 residues. V gave up 7 bases and J gave up 0 bases, with 16 bases separating them. The CDR3 is CASILRLGGSYNEQFF. In nucleotides, the CDR3 is TGTGCCAGCATCCTAAGGCTGGGGGGCTCCTACAATGAGCAGTTCTTC.

The V and J genes are TRBV12-3 or TRBV12-4 and TRBJ1-3; D remains unclear. The V end lost 2 bases, the J end lost 0 bases, and 11 bases lay between the germline ends. The length of the CDR3 is 16 residues. The CDR3 protein is CASSLSSQSSGNTIYF. CDR3 coding DNA: TGTGCCAGCAGTTTAAGCAGCCAAAGCTCTGGAAACACCATATATTTT.

The chain carries TRBV5-5 and TRBJ2-7; 12 positions agree with TRBD2. Germline V gene data show CDR1 as SGHKS and CDR2 as YYEKEE (reference sequence). CDR3 length: 15 residues. The junction had 4 bases not matched to a gene; V was cut back by 3 bases and J by 3 bases. CDR3 amino acids: CASSWALAGGYEQYV. The CDR3 DNA reads TGTGCCAGCAGCTGGGCACTAGCGGGGGGCTACGAGCAGTACGTC.